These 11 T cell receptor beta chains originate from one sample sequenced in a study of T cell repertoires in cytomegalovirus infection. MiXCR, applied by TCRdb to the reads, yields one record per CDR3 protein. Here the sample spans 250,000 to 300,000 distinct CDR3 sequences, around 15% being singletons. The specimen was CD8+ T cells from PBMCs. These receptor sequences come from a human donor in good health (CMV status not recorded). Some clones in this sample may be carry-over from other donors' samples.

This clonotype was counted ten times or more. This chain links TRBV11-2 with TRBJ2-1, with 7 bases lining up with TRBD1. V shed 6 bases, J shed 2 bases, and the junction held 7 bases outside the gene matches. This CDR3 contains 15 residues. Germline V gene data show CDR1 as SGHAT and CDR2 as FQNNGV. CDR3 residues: CASRGTEFAYNEQFF. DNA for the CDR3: TGTGCCAGCAGGGGGACAGAGTTCGCCTACAATGAGCAGTTCTTC.

CDR3 residues: CASSPVGGAPYNEQFF. CDR3 sequence (DNA): TGTGCCAGCAGCCCGGTCGGGGGGGCCCCCTACAATGAGCAGTTCTTC. The rearrangement joins TRBV7-9 to TRBJ2-1, with 8 nucleotides matching TRBD2. With 5 bases clipped from V and 2 bases from J, the junction kept 8 bases outside the gene matches. The CDR3 contains 16 residues. Germline assignment: CDR1 SEHNR and CDR2 FQNEAQ (reference sequence).

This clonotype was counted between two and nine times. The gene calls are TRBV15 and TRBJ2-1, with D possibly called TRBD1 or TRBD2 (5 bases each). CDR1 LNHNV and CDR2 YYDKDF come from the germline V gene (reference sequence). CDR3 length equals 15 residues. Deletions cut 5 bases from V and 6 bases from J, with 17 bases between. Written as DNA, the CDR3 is TGTGCCACCAGCGAACTAGGGGAACTAGTCAATGAGCAGTTCTTC. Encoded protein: CATSELGELVNEQFF.

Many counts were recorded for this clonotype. CDR3 loop: CASSSGTSLAKNIQYF. The CDR3 DNA sequence: TGTGCCAGCAGCTCCGGGACTAGCCTAGCCAAAAACATTCAGTACTTC. The V and J genes are TRBV7-2 and TRBJ2-4; 9 nucleotides line up with TRBD2. Germline lookup yields CDR1 SGHTA and CDR2 FQGNSA. This CDR3 contains 16 residues. Losses at the gene ends were 4 bases for V and 0 bases for J; bases not matched to a gene: 4.

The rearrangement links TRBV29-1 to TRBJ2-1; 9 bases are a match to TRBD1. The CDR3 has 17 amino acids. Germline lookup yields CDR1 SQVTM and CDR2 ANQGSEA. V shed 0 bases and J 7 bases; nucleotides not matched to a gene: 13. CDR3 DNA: TGCAGCGTTGAAGATTTACAGGGGGCTAAGGGGTTTAATGAGCAGTTCTTC. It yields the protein CSVEDLQGAKGFNEQFF.

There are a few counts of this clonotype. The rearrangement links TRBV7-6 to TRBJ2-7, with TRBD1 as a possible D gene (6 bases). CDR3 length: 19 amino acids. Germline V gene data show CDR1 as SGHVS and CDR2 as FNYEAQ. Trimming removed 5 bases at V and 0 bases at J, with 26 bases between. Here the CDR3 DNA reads TGTGCCAGCAGCGTGCGGACAGATCAAGAATCGTTGGACTCCTACGAGCAGTACTTC. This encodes CASSVRTDQESLDSYEQYF.

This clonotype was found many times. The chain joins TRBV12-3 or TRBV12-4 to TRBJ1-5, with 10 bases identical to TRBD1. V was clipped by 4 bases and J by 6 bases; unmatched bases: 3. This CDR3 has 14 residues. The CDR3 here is CASSWGTGVQPQHF. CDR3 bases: TGTGCCAGCAGTTGGGGGACAGGGGTTCAGCCCCAGCATTTT.

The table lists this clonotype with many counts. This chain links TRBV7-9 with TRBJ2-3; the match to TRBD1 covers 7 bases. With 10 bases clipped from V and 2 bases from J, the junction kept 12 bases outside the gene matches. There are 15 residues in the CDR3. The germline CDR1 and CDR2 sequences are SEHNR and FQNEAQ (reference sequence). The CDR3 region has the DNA TGTGCCACCTCGGACAGGAGAGGATCCACAGATACGCAGTATTTT. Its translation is CATSDRRGSTDTQYF. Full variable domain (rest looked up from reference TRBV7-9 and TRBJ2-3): DTGVSQNPRHKITKRGQNVTFRCDPISEHNRLYWYRQTLGQGPEFLTYFQNEAQLEKSRLLSDRFSAERPKGSFSTLEIQRTEQGDSAMYLCATSDRRGSTDTQYFGPGTRLTVL.

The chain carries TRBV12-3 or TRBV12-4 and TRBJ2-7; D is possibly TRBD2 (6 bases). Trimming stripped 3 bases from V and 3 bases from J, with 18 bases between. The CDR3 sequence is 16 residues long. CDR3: CASSFGGGVVGYEQYF. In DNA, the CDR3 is TGTGCCAGCAGTTTCGGGGGTGGGGTCGTCGGCTACGAGCAGTACTTC.

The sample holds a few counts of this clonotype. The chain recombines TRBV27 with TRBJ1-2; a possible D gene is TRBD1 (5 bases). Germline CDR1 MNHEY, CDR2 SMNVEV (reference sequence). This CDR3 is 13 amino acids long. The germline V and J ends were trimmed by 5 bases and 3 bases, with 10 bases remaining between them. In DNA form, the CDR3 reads TGTGCCAGCAGTCCGGGGCTGGACTATGGCTACACCTTC. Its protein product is CASSPGLDYGYTF.

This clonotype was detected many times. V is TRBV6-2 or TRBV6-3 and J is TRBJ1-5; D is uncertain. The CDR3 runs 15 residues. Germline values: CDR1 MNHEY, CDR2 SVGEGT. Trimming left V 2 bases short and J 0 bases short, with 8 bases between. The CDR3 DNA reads TGTGCCAGCAGTTACATGGGATTTAGCAATCAGCCCCAGCATTTT. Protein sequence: CASSYMGFSNQPQHF.